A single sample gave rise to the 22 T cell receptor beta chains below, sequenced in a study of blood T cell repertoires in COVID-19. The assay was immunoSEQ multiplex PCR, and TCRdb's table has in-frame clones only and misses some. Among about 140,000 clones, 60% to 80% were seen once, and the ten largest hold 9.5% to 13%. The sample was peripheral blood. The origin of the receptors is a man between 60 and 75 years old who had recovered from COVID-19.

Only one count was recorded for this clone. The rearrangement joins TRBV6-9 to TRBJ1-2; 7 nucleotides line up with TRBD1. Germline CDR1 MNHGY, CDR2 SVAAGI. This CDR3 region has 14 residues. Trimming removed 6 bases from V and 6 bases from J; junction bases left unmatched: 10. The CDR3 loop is CASSYDRAVDGYTF. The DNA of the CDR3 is TGTGCCAGCAGCTATGACAGGGCTGTGGATGGCTACACCTTC.

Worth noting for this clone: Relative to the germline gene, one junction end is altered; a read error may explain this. The CDR3 nucleotides read TGTGCCAGCACTTTAAGGGGACTAGCGGGAGAGCATGAGCAGTTCTTC. This codes for CASTLRGLAGEHEQFF. The V and J genes are TRBV28 and TRBJ2-1, with 14 nucleotides matching TRBD2. Per germline, CDR1 MDHEN and CDR2 SYDVKM. The CDR3 runs 16 residues. The entire variable domain, with the rest obtained from reference TRBV28 and TRBJ2-1, is as follows: DVKVTQSSRYLVKRTGEKVFLECVQDMDHENMFWYRQDPGLGLRLIYFSYDVKMKEKGDIPEGYSVSREKKERFSLILESASTNQTSMYLCASTLRGLAGEHEQFFGPGTRLTVL.

Here the CDR3 reads CSGLHTDTQYF. The CDR3 DNA follows: TGCAGTGGACTGCACACAGATACGCAGTATTTT. The V gene is TRBV20-1, the J gene TRBJ2-3; D gene uncertain. V was trimmed by 7 bases and J by 2 bases, leaving 7 bases between them. The CDR3 is 11 amino acids. Looked up from germline, CDR1 is DFQATT and CDR2 is SNEGSKA (reference sequence).

The CDR3 here is CATSDHGLAGGPGQFF. The CDR3 nucleotides read TGTGCCACCAGTGACCATGGACTAGCGGGAGGGCCAGGGCAGTTCTTC. V and J are TRBV24-1 and TRBJ2-1; TRBD2 matches at 15 bases. Germline V gene data show CDR1 as KGHDR and CDR2 as SFDVKD. CDR3 length: 16 residues. V lost 4 bases to trimming and J lost 12 bases; unmatched junction nucleotides: 9.

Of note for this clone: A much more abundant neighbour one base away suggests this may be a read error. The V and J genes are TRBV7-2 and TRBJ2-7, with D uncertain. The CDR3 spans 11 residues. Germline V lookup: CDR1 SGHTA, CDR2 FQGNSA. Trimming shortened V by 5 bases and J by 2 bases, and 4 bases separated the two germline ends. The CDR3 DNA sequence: TGTGCCAGCAGCCTTACCTACGAGCAGTACTTC. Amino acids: CASSLTYEQYF. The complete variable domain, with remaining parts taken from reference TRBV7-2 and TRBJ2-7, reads GAGVSQSPSNKVTEKGKDVELRCDPISGHTALYWYRQSLGQGLEFLIYFQGNSAPDKSGLPSDRFSAERTGGSVSTLTIQRTQQEDSAVYLCASSLTYEQYFGPGTRLTVT.

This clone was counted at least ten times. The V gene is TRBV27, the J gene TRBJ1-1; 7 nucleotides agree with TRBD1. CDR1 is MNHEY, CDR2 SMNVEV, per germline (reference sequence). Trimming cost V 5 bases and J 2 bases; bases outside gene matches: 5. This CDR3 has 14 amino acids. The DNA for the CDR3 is TGTGCCAGCAGTGCGGGACAGATCAACACTGAAGCTTTCTTT. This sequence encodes CASSAGQINTEAFF.

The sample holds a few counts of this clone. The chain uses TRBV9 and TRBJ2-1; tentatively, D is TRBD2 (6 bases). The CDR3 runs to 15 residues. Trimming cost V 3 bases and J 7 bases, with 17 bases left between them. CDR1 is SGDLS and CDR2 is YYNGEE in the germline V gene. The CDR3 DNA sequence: TGTGCCAGCAGCGCCCCGTCGGGAGCCGTTAATGAGCAGTTCTTC. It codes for CASSAPSGAVNEQFF.

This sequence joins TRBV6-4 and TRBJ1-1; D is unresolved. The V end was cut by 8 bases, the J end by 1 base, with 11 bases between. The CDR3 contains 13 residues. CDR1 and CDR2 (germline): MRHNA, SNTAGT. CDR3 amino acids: CASSGSPNTEAFF. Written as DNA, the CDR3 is TGTGCCAGCTCCGGGTCTCCGAACACTGAAGCTTTCTTT.

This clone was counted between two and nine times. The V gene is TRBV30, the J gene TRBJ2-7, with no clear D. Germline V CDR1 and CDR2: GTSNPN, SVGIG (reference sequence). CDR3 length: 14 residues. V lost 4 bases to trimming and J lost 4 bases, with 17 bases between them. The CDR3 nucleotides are TGTGCCTGGAACCGACACGGTATGGTTTACGAGCAGTACTTC. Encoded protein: CAWNRHGMVYEQYF.

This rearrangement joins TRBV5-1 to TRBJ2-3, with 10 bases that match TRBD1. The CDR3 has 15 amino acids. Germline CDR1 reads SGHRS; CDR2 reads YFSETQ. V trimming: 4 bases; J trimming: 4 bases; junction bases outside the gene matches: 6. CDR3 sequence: CASSPGQGEADTQYF. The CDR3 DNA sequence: TGCGCCAGCAGCCCCGGACAGGGGGAGGCAGATACGCAGTATTTT.

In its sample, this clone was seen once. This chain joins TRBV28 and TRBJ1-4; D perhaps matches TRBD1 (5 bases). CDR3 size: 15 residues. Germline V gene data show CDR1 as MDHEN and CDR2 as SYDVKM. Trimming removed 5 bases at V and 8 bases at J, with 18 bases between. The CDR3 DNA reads TGTGCCAGCAGTCCTCCGGGACTTCATGCGGAAAAACTGTTTTTT. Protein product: CASSPPGLHAEKLFF.

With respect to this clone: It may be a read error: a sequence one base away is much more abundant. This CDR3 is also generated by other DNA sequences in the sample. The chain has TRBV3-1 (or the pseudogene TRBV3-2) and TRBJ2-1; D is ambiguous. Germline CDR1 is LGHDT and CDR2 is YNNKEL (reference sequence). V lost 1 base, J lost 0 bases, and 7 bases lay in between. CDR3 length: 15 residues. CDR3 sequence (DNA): TGTGCCAGCAGCCAAGCTAGGAGCTCCTACAATGAGCAGTTCTTC. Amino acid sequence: CASSQARSSYNEQFF.

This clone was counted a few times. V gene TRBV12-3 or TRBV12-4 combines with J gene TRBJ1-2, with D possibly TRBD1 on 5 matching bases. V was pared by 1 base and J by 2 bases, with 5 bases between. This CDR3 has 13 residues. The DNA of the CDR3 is TGTGCCAGCAGTTTAGGGACAAACTATGGCTACACCTTC. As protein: CASSLGTNYGYTF.

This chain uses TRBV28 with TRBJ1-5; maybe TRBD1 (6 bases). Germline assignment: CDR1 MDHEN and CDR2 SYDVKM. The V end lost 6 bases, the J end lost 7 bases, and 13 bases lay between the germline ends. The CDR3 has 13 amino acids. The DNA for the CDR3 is TGTGCCAGCAGAGAACCAGGGGAACAGCCCCAGCATTTT. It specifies CASREPGEQPQHF.

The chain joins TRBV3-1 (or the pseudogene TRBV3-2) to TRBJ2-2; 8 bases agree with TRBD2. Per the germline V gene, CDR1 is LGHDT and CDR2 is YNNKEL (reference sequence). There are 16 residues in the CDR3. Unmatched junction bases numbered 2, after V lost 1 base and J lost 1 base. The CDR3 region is CASSQASGLNTGELFF. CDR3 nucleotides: TGTGCCAGCAGCCAAGCTAGCGGGTTGAACACCGGGGAGCTGTTTTTT.

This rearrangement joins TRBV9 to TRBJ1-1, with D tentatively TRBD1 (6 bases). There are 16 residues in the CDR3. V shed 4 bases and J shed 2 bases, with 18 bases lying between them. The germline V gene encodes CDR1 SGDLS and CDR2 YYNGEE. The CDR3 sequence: CASSPGETGPNTEAFF. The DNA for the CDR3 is TGTGCCAGCAGCCCCGGGGAGACAGGTCCAAACACTGAAGCTTTCTTT. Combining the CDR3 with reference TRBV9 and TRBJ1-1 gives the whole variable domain DSGVTQTPKHLITATGQRVTLRCSPRSGDLSVYWYQQSLDQGLQFLIQYYNGEERAKGNILERFSAQQFPDLHSELNLSSLELGDSALYFCASSPGETGPNTEAFFGQGTRLTVV.

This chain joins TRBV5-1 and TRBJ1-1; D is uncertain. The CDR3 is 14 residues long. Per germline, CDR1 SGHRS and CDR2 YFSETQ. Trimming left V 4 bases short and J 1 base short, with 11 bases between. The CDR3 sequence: CASSPQATNTEAFF. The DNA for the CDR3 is TGCGCCAGCAGCCCGCAGGCAACGAACACTGAAGCTTTCTTT.

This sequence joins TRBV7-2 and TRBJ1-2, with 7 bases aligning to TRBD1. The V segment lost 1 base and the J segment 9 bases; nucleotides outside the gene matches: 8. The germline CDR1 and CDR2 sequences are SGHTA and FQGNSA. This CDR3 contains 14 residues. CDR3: CASSLEGQSLSYTF. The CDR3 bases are TGTGCCAGCAGCTTAGAGGGACAGAGCCTAAGCTACACCTTC.

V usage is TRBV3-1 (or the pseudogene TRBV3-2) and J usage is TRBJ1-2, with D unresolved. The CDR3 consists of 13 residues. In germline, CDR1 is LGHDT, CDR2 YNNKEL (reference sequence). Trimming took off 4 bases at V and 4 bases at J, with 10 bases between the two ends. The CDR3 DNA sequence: TGTGCCAGCAGCCGTGAGGGAGGCTATGGCTACACCTTC. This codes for CASSREGGYGYTF.

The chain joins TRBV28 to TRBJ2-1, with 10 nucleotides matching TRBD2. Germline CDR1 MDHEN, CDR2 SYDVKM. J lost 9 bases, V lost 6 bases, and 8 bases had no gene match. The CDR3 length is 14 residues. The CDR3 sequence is CASRASGRRGEQFF. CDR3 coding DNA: TGTGCCAGCAGGGCTAGCGGGAGACGAGGTGAGCAGTTCTTC.

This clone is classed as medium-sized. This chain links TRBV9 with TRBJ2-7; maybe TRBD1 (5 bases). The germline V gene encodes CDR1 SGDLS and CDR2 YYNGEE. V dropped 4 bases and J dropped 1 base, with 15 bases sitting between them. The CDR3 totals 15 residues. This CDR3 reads CASSSGPKGSYEQYF. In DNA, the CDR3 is TGTGCCAGCAGCTCCGGCCCTAAGGGGTCCTACGAGCAGTACTTC.

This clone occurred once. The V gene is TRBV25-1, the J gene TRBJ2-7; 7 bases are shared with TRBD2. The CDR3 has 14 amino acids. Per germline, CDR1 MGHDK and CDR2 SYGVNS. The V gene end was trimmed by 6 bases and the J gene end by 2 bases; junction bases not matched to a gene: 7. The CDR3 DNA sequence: TGTGCCAGCAGGGGAGGGTTCGTGCCCTACGAGCAGTACTTC. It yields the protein CASRGGFVPYEQYF.